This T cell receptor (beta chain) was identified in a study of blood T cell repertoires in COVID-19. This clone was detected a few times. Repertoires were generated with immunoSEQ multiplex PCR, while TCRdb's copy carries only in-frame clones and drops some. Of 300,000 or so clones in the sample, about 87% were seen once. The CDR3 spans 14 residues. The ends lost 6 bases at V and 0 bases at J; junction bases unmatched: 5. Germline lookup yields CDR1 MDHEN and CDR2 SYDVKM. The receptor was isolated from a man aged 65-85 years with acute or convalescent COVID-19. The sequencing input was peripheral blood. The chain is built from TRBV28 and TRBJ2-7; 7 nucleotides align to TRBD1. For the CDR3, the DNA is TGTGCCAGCAGCACTACAGGGGACTCCTACGAGCAGTACTTC. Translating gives CASSTTGDSYEQYF.